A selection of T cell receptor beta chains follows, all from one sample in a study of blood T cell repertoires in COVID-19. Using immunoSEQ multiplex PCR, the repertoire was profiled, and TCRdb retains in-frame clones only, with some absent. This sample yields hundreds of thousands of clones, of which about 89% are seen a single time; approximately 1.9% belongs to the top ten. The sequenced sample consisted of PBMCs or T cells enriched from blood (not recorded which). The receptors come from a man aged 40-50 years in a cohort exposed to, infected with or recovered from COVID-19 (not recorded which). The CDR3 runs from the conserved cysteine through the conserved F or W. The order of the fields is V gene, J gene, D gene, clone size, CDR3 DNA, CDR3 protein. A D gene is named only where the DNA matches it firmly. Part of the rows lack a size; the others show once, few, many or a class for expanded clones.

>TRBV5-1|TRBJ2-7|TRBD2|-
TGCGCCAGCAGCTTGACTAGCGGTTTTGGCTACGAGCAGTACTTC
CASSLTSGFGYEQYF
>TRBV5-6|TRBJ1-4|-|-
TGTGCCAGCAGCCATACCCGACAGTTGAAGGATGAAAAACTGTTTTTT
CASSHTRQLKDEKLFF
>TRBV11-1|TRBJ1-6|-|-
TGTGCCAGCAGCCTGACTTCTGGTTCCCTCCACTTT
CASSLTSGSLHF
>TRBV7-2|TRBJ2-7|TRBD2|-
TGTGCCAGCGGGCTAGCGGGAGGGAACCACTACGAGCAGTACTTC
CASGLAGGNHYEQYF
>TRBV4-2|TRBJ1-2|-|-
TGTGCCAGCAGCCAACTCGGGGAATATGGCTACACCTTC
CASSQLGEYGYTF
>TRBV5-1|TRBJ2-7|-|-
TGCGCCAGCAGCTCATCCAGTCAGGGCAACGAGCAGTACTTC
CASSSSSQGNEQYF
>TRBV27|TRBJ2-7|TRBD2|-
TGTGCCAGCAGTTTAACAGTTGCGGGAGGGGGGTACGAGCAGTACTTC
CASSLTVAGGGYEQYF
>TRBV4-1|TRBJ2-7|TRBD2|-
TGCGCCAGCAGCCAAAATGTAGCGGGAGCCGCCTACGAGCAGTACTTC
CASSQNVAGAAYEQYF
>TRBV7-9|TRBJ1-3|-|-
TGTGCCAGCAGCTTGGACTCTTTCTCTGGAAACACCATATATTTT
CASSLDSFSGNTIYF
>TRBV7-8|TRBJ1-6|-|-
TGTGCCAGCAGTCGTCAGGGTAGTGTGGCACCCCTCCACTTT
CASSRQGSVAPLHF
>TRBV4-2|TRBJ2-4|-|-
TGTGCCAGCAGCCGGGCCAGGGGGGTCGGCAAAAACATTCAGTACTTC
CASSRARGVGKNIQYF
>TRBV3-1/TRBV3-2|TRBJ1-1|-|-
TGTGCCAGCAGCCAAGGGGCAGGGAACACTGAAGCTTTCTTT
CASSQGAGNTEAFF
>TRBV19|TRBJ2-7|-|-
TGTGCCAGTAGTAGGGGACTGAGCTCCTACGAGCAGTACTTC
CASSRGLSSYEQYF
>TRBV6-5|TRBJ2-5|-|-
TGTGCCAGCAGTTACACGTCTAGCCGGGGGCAAGAGACCCAGTACTTC
CASSYTSSRGQETQYF
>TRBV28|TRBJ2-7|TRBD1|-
TGTGCCAGCAGTCCTGGGACAGGCAATTACGAGCAGTACTTC
CASSPGTGNYEQYF
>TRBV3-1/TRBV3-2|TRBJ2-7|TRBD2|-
TGTGCCAGCAGCCAAGATAGCGGGAATATCGTGTACGAGCAGTACTTC
CASSQDSGNIVYEQYF
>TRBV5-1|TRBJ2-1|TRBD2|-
TGCGCCAGCAGCTTGGAAGGGAGGGTCGTGGATGAGCAGTTCTTC
CASSLEGRVVDEQFF
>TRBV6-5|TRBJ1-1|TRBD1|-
TGTGCCAGCAGTTACTTACGGACAGGGAAGAACACTGAAGCTTTCTTT
CASSYLRTGKNTEAFF
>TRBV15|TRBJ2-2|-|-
TGTGCCACCAGGGGGCTAGCGAGCACCGGGGAGCTGTTTTTT
CATRGLASTGELFF
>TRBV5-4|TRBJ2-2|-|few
TGTGCCAGCAGTGGGGAGGACAGGATGGGCACCGGGGAGCTGTTTTTT
CASSGEDRMGTGELFF
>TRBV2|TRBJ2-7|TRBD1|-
TGTGCCAGCAGGGGCAGGGGGAACCCCTACGAGCAGTACTTC
CASRGRGNPYEQYF
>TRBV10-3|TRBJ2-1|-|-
TGTGCCATCAGCGAACAGGGTTTTTCGAACAATGAGCAGTTCTTC
CAISEQGFSNNEQFF
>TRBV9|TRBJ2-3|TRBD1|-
TGTGCCAGCAGCACGAGACAGGGGACAGGAACGCAGTATTTT
CASSTRQGTGTQYF
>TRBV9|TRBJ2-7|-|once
TGTGCCAGCAGCGTAGAAGCGGTGCCTACGGAAGAGCAGTACTTC
CASSVEAVPTEEQYF
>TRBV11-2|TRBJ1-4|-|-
TGTGCCAGCAGCTTAGCTCGGCAGGGGAATGAAAAACTGTTTTTT
CASSLARQGNEKLFF
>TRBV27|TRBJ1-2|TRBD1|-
TGTGCCAGCAGTTTCTCACAGGGGCGCGGCTACACCTTC
CASSFSQGRGYTF
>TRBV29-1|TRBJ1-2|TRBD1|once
TGCAGCGTTGTGGGACAGGGGCATGGCTACACCTTC
CSVVGQGHGYTF
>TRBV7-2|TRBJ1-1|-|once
TGTGCCAGCAAGCGGGGGCCGGTCACTGAAGCTTTCTTT
CASKRGPVTEAFF
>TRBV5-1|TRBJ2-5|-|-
TGCGCCAGCAGCTTGAGCGGAGCCCGCCTGGGGGAGACCCAGTACTTC
CASSLSGARLGETQYF
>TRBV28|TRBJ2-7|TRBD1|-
TGTGCCAGCACCGTACCTGACAGGGCCTACGAGCAGTACTTC
CASTVPDRAYEQYF
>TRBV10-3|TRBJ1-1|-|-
TGTGCCATCAGTGAGACGGGAAGCCCGAACACTGAAGCTTTCTTT
CAISETGSPNTEAFF
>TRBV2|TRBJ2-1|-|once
TGTGCCAGCAGTGAGCAGAATGAGCAGTTCTTC
CASSEQNEQFF
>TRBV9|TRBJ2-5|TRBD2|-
TGTGCCAGCAGCGTAGCGTCGGGGACTAGCGGGTACCAAGAGACCCAGTACTTC
CASSVASGTSGYQETQYF
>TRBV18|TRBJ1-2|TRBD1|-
TGTGCCAGCTCACCAGACAGGGCTAACTATGGCTACACCTTC
CASSPDRANYGYTF
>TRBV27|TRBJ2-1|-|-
TGTGCCAGCAGTTCTAGGACTGTTTACAATGAGCAGTTCTTC
CASSSRTVYNEQFF
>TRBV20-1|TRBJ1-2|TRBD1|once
TGCAGTGCTAGTCACCTGGGACAGGGTAGAGATGGCTACACCTTC
CSASHLGQGRDGYTF
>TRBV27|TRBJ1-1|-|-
TGTGCCAGCAGTTCTACAGGAAACACTGAAGCTTTCTTT
CASSSTGNTEAFF
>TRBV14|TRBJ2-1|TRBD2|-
TGTGCCAGCAGCCAAGATCCTAGCGGCGAGCAGTTCTTC
CASSQDPSGEQFF
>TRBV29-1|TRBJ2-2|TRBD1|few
TGCAGCGTGGCCGGACAGGGGGGCGGGGAGCTGTTTTTT
CSVAGQGGGELFF
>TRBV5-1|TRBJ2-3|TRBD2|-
TGCGCCAGCAGCGGGCTAGCGGGAAGCACAGATACGCAGTATTTT
CASSGLAGSTDTQYF
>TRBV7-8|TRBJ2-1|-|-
TGTGCCAGCAGCTCCCGAGCGGCTAGCTCCTACAATGAGCAGTTCTTC
CASSSRAASSYNEQFF
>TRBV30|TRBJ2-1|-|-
TGTGCCTGGAGTGTCTTGCGGTACAATGAGCAGTTCTTC
CAWSVLRYNEQFF
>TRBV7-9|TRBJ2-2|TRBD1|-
TGTGCCAGCAGTTTACAGGGGGTGAAGGACGGGGAGCTGTTTTTT
CASSLQGVKDGELFF
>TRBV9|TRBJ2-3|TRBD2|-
TGTGCCAGCAGCGTAAGGCGTCCGCGGGGGGCTAGCACAGATACGCAGTATTTT
CASSVRRPRGASTDTQYF
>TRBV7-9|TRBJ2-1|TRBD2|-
TGTGCCAGCAGCTTAGCGGGACTAGAAAACAATGAGCAGTTCTTC
CASSLAGLENNEQFF
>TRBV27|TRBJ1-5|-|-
TGTGCCAGCAGTTTATCCTCCGGGACAAGGGGCAATCAGCCCCAGCATTTT
CASSLSSGTRGNQPQHF
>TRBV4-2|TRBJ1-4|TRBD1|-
TGTGCCAGCAGCCTCGAAGTTAGGACAGGGTGGAGGTCAACTAATGAAAAACTGTTTTTT
CASSLEVRTGWRSTNEKLFF
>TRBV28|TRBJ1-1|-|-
TGTGCCAGCAGTTTACCAAACACTGAAGCTTTCTTT
CASSLPNTEAFF
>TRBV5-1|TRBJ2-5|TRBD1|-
TGCGCCAGCAGCTCCGGGACAGCTAAAGAGACCCAGTACTTC
CASSSGTAKETQYF